The rows below give T cell receptor beta chains drawn from one sample of a study of CD8 T cells in ankylosing spondylitis. TCRdb ran MiXCR on the 5' RACE reads and lists one entry per CDR3 protein. The sample lists 250,000 to 350,000 distinct CDR3 sequences, less than 25% occurring once. Sequencing was done on a sample of blood, either unsorted or a sorted T cell fraction (not recorded which). These receptors were collected from a female donor with ankylosing spondylitis or in good health (not recorded which). Each CDR3 is given with its conserved first and last residue. The order of the fields is clone size, D gene, J gene, V gene, CDR3 DNA, CDR3 protein. A D gene is named only where the DNA matches it firmly. The size entry is marked missing in some rows and otherwise reads once, few, many or a size class.

abundance: few; d_gene: TRBD1; j_gene: TRBJ1-1; v_gene: TRBV11-2; CDR3nt: TGTGCCAGCAGCTCCCAGGGGGCGAACACTGAAGCTTTCTTT; CDR3aa: CASSSQGANTEAFF
abundance: NA; d_gene: NA; j_gene: TRBJ2-3; v_gene: TRBV7-2; CDR3nt: TGTGCCAGCAGCTTTACCCGAACAGATACGCAGTATTTT; CDR3aa: CASSFTRTDTQYF
abundance: NA; d_gene: NA; j_gene: TRBJ1-3; v_gene: TRBV12-5; CDR3nt: TGTGCTAGTGCGAGGACAGAAGGAAACACCATATATTTT; CDR3aa: CASARTEGNTIYF
abundance: few; d_gene: NA; j_gene: TRBJ2-1; v_gene: TRBV12-5; CDR3nt: TGTGCTAGTGGCCCGGACTATTGGCATGAGCAGTTCTTC; CDR3aa: CASGPDYWHEQFF
abundance: NA; d_gene: NA; j_gene: TRBJ1-5; v_gene: TRBV29-1; CDR3nt: TGCAGCGTCCGGACAGTGGTGGGGAGCAATCAGCCCCAGCATTTT; CDR3aa: CSVRTVVGSNQPQHF
abundance: many; d_gene: TRBD2; j_gene: TRBJ2-7; v_gene: TRBV29-1; CDR3nt: TGCAGCGTTGCCTTTCCAGCGGGAGCCTACGAGCAGTACTTC; CDR3aa: CSVAFPAGAYEQYF
abundance: NA; d_gene: TRBD1; j_gene: TRBJ2-3; v_gene: TRBV29-1; CDR3nt: TGCAGCGCCCAGGTGCCAGGGGGCAGGACAGATACGCAGTATTTT; CDR3aa: CSAQVPGGRTDTQYF
abundance: few; d_gene: TRBD1; j_gene: TRBJ1-1; v_gene: TRBV7-9; CDR3nt: TGTGCCAGCAGCCCAGCGCAGGGGGGGGACACTGAAGCTTTCTTT; CDR3aa: CASSPAQGGDTEAFF
abundance: NA; d_gene: NA; j_gene: TRBJ2-7; v_gene: TRBV11-2; CDR3nt: TGTGCCAGCAGCGAAAGTAGGGTATCCTACGAGCAGTACTTC; CDR3aa: CASSESRVSYEQYF
abundance: NA; d_gene: NA; j_gene: TRBJ2-3; v_gene: TRBV4-3; CDR3nt: TGCGCCAGCGCTGCTCAGACTACCGATACGCAGTATTTT; CDR3aa: CASAAQTTDTQYF
abundance: NA; d_gene: NA; j_gene: TRBJ1-2; v_gene: TRBV7-9; CDR3nt: TGTGCCAGCAGCTCGTTGACAGGTGTAAACTATGGCTACACCTTC; CDR3aa: CASSSLTGVNYGYTF
abundance: few; d_gene: NA; j_gene: TRBJ2-7; v_gene: TRBV6-6; CDR3nt: TGTGCCAGCACTCTACCGGAGCTAAACGAGCAGTACTTC; CDR3aa: CASTLPELNEQYF
abundance: few; d_gene: NA; j_gene: TRBJ2-1; v_gene: TRBV12-3/TRBV12-4; CDR3nt: TGTGCCAGCAGCCTACTCCGCTCCTACAATGAGCAGTTCTTC; CDR3aa: CASSLLRSYNEQFF
abundance: NA; d_gene: NA; j_gene: TRBJ1-6; v_gene: TRBV7-2; CDR3nt: TGTGCCAGCAGCCCCCTGGGGCTGAATTCACCCCTCCACTTT; CDR3aa: CASSPLGLNSPLHF
abundance: NA; d_gene: NA; j_gene: TRBJ2-3; v_gene: TRBV20-1; CDR3nt: TGCAGTGCTAGAGCCCTAAAACTAGTACCTAGGGCCCATACGCAGTATTTT; CDR3aa: CSARALKLVPRAHTQYF
abundance: NA; d_gene: NA; j_gene: TRBJ2-3; v_gene: TRBV5-1; CDR3nt: TGCGCCAGCAGCTTGATGCAGGGTGGGACAGATACGCAGTATTTT; CDR3aa: CASSLMQGGTDTQYF